Shown below are 8 T cell receptor beta chains from a single sample sequenced in a study of beta chain features in type 1 diabetes. Reverse transcribing all isolated RNA meant expressed TCRB transcripts were sequenced. Profiled with immunoSEQ multiplex PCR; TCRdb holds only in-frame clones, not every one. The sample contains hundreds of thousands of clones, roughly 15% of which appear only once. The specimen sequenced was naive CD4+ T cells from blood. The origin of the receptors is a woman younger than 30 in good health.

This clone was seen a few times. This chain links TRBV28 with TRBJ2-7, with 14 bases fitting TRBD2. V was pared by 1 base and J by 6 bases, with 2 bases of the junction left unmatched. The CDR3 contains 15 residues. The germline V gene encodes CDR1 MDHEN and CDR2 SYDVKM. The CDR3 here is CASSLYGLAGGEQYF. CDR3 DNA sequence: TGTGCCAGCAGTTTATACGGACTAGCGGGAGGCGAGCAGTACTTC.

This clone showed up just a few times. The chain carries TRBV2 and TRBJ2-3; D remains ambiguous. This CDR3 contains 15 residues. CDR1 and CDR2 (germline): SNHLY, FYNNEI. V gave up 1 base and J gave up 3 bases, with 11 bases separating them. Here the CDR3 DNA reads TGTGCCAGCAGTGAAGAGGGAATTGGGACAGATACGCAGTATTTT. It yields the protein CASSEEGIGTDTQYF.

A remark on this clone: An end of the junction differs from the germline gene, which may be a read error. The chain links TRBV5-5 to TRBJ1-4, with D hard to call. Germline-derived CDR1 and CDR2 are SGHKS and YYEKEE (reference sequence). The CDR3 covers 11 residues. CDR3 sequence reads: CASSKNEELFF. CDR3 coding DNA: TGTGCCAGCAGCAAGAATGAAGAACTGTTTTTT.

There are a few counts of this clone. V and J are TRBV5-1 and TRBJ2-1, with TRBD2 as a possible D gene (6 bases). The V gene lost 0 bases and the J gene lost 7 bases, with 14 bases spanning the gap. CDR3 length: 15 amino acids. Germline V gene sequence: CDR1 SGHRS, CDR2 YFSETQ. DNA of the CDR3: TGCGCCAGCAGCTTGGATTCTAGCGCCGGTAATGAGCAGTTCTTC. Amino acid sequence: CASSLDSSAGNEQFF.

This clone was detected a few times. The sample has other DNA sequences that encode this CDR3 too. This chain links TRBV7-3 with TRBJ2-1; D ambiguous. CDR1 and CDR2 from the germline V gene are SGHTA and FQGTGA. The V gene lost 1 base and the J gene lost 4 bases, with 5 bases spanning the gap. The CDR3 runs to 13 residues. In DNA form, the CDR3 reads TGTGCCAGCAGCTTAAGTCTATACAATGAGCAGTTCTTC. It is translated as CASSLSLYNEQFF. Filled out from reference TRBV7-3 and TRBJ2-1, the complete variable domain reads GAGVSQTPSNKVTEKGKYVELRCDPISGHTALYWYRQSLGQGPEFLIYFQGTGAADDSGLPNDRFFAVRPEGSVSTLKIQRTERGDSAVYLCASSLSLYNEQFFGPGTRLTVL.

This chain connects TRBV7-9 to TRBJ2-1, with D maybe TRBD2 (6 bases). V was pared by 2 bases and J by 4 bases, with 12 bases between. The germline V gene has CDR1 SEHNR and CDR2 FQNEAQ (reference sequence). The length of the CDR3 is 15 residues. CDR3 in DNA: TGTGCCAGCAGCTTAAGGGCTAGCGCTTACAATGAGCAGTTCTTC. It specifies CASSLRASAYNEQFF.

The chain links TRBV19 to TRBJ2-7; weak D call: TRBD1 (5 bases). In germline, CDR1 is LNHDA, CDR2 SQIVND (reference sequence). V was trimmed by 4 bases and J by 6 bases, leaving 16 bases between them. The CDR3 runs to 14 residues. In DNA, the CDR3 is TGTGCCAGTAGTAGGAACCAGGGAATCAGCGAGCAGTACTTC. Its translation: CASSRNQGISEQYF. Full variable domain (outside the CDR3, taken from reference TRBV19 and TRBJ2-7): DGGITQSPKYLFRKEGQNVTLSCEQNLNHDAMYWYRQDPGQGLRLIYYSQIVNDFQKGDIAEGYSVSREKKESFPLTVTSAQKNPTAFYLCASSRNQGISEQYFGPGTRLTVT.

The chain couples TRBV5-4 to TRBJ2-3, with 10 bases identical to TRBD2. The germline V gene has CDR1 SGHNT and CDR2 YYREEE (reference sequence). J was trimmed by 2 bases and V by 3 bases; bases with no gene match: 12. There are 18 residues in the CDR3. DNA for the CDR3: TGTGCCAGCAGCTCCCGGCCCTCTAGCGGGAGATCCACAGATACGCAGTATTTT. This sequence encodes CASSSRPSSGRSTDTQYF.